This T cell receptor beta chain was sequenced for a study of T-cell memory formation after mild COVID-19. Study-wide background: Clusters of TCRs were largely donor specific. Study-level results: Clones that contracted from day 15 to 85 had balanced CD4/CD8; later expanders were CD4+ biased.

Barcoded TCR alpha and TCR beta cDNA libraries with UMIs came from 5'RACE using constant-segment primers. Each CDR3 protein gets one entry after TCRdb re-called the 5' RACE reads with MiXCR. Of some 180,000 distinct CDR3 sequences listed, 13% are singletons. The CDR3 has 13 residues. Germline V gives CDR1 MNHEY, CDR2 SMNVEV (reference sequence). Deletions cut 3 bases from V and 8 bases from J, with 13 bases between. This clonotype was recorded a few times. Its antigen is unknown. The TCR originated in a young man who had mild COVID-19 (a few samples of this study predate the infection). Cell type and time point are not known. Material for sequencing was PBMCs or a T cell subset sorted from them (not recorded which). The V and J genes are TRBV27 and TRBJ1-2; tentatively, D is TRBD1 (6 bases). CDR3 residues: CASSFTGLSGYTF. For the CDR3, the DNA is TGTGCCAGCAGTTTCACAGGGTTGAGCGGCTACACCTTC.